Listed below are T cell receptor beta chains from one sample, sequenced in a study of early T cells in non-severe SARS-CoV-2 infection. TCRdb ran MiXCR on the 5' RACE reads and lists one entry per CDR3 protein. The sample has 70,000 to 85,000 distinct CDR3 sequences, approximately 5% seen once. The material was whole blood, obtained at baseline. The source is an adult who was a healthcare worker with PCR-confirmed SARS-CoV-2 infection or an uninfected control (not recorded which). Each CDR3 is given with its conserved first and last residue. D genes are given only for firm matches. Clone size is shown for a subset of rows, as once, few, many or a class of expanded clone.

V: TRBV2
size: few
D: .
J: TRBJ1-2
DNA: TGTGCCAGCAGTCGTGGACGGTCCTATGGCTACACCTTC
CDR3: CASSRGRSYGYTF

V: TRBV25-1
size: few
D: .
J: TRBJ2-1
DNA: TGTGCCAGCAGTGAATATCAAGGTCCTTACAATGAGCAGTTCTTC
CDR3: CASSEYQGPYNEQFF

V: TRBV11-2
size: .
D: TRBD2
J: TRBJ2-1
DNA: TGTGCCAGCAGCTTAGCCTACTCGGGAGGCCACAATGAGCAGTTCTTC
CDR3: CASSLAYSGGHNEQFF

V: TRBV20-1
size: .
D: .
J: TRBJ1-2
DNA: TGCAGTGCTTCTCCTAACTATGGCTACACCTTC
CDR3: CSASPNYGYTF

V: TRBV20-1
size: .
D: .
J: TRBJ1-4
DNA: TGCAGTGCTCCGCTCCTGGACAAGCCACTTGAAAAACTGTTTTTT
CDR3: CSAPLLDKPLEKLFF

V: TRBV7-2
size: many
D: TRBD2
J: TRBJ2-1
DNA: TGTGCCAGCAGCGAAACTAGCGGGAGTGAGGGTGAGCAGTTCTTC
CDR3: CASSETSGSEGEQFF

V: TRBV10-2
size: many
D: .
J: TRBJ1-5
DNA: TGCGCCAGCAGTGAGACCGGGACGGACAATCAGCCCCAGCATTTT
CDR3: CASSETGTDNQPQHF

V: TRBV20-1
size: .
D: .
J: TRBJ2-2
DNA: TGCAGTGCCCCAAGGGGGGAGGGGCGCACCGGGGAGCTGTTTTTT
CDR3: CSAPRGEGRTGELFF

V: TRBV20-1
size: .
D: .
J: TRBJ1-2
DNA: TGCAGTGCTAGAGATGGCGGGAGGGCTACAAGCTATGGCTACACCTTC
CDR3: CSARDGGRATSYGYTF

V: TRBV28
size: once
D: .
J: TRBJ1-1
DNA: TGTGCCAGCAGTCTTAACGGCGTCTCTGAAGCTTTCTTT
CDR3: CASSLNGVSEAFF

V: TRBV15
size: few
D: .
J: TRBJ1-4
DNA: TGTGCCACCAGCAGAGACCAGGGTGGAGAAAAACTGTTTTTT
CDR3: CATSRDQGGEKLFF

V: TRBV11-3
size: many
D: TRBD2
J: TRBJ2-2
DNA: TGTGCCAGCAGCTCGGGACTAGCGGGAGGTCGGGCCGGGGAGCTGTTTTTT
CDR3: CASSSGLAGGRAGELFF

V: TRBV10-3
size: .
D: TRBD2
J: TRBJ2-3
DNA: TGTGCCATCAGTGAGGGGACTAGCGGGAGAACAGATACGCAGTATTTT
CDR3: CAISEGTSGRTDTQYF

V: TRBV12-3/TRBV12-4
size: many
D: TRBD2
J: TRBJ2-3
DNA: TGTGCCAGCTCCGTGAGCGGGAGCCCAGATACGCAGTATTTT
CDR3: CASSVSGSPDTQYF

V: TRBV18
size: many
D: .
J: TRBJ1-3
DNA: TGTGCCAGCTCCGTCGGGACCCAGAAAAACACCATATATTTT
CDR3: CASSVGTQKNTIYF

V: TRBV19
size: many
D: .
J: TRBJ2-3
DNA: TGTGCCAGTAGAAGGACTAGCACAGATACGCAGTATTTT
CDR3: CASRRTSTDTQYF

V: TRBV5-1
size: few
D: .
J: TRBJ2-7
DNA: TGCGCCAGCAGCCAGGACAGCCTCTCCTACGAGCAGTACTTC
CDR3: CASSQDSLSYEQYF

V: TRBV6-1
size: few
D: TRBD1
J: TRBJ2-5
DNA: TGTGCCAGCAGGGACCTTGGGACAGGGTTACAAGAGACCCAGTACTTC
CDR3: CASRDLGTGLQETQYF

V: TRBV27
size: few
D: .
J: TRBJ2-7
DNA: TGTGCCAGCAGTAATTTTGGCGAGCAGTACTTC
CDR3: CASSNFGEQYF

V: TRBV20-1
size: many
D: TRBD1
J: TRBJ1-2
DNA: TGCAGTGCTGATAGACAGGGGCAGTATGGCTACACCTTC
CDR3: CSADRQGQYGYTF

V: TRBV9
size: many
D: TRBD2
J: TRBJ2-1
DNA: TGTGCCAGCAGCGCAAGGGCCGGGACTAGCGCTGACAATGAGCAGTTCTTC
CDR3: CASSARAGTSADNEQFF

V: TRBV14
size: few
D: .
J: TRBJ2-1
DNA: TGTGCCAGCAGCCCGGGGCAGTACAATGAGCAGTTCTTC
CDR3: CASSPGQYNEQFF

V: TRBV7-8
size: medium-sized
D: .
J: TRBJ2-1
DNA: TGTGCCAGCAGCTTAGGGACAACGACCTACAATGAGCAGTTCTTC
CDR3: CASSLGTTTYNEQFF

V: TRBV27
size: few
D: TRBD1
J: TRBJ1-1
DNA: TGTGCCAGCAGTTCGGGACAGGGGATGAACACTGAAGCTTTCTTT
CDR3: CASSSGQGMNTEAFF

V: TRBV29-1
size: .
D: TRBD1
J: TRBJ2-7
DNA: TGCAGCGTTGAAGGATCCCGGGACAGCTCCTACGAGCAGTACTTC
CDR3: CSVEGSRDSSYEQYF

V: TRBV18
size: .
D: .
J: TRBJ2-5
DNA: TGTGCCAGCTCACCAGGGAGAGCAGAGACCCAGTACTTC
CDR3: CASSPGRAETQYF

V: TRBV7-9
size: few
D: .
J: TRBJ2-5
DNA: TGTGCCAGCAGCTTAGGACGGGGCCAGTACTTC
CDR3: CASSLGRGQYF

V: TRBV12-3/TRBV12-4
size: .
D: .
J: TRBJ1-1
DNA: TGTGCCAGCAGTTTCGCGGTCACTGAAGCTTTCTTT
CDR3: CASSFAVTEAFF

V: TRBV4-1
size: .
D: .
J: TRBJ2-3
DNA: TGCGCCAGCAGCCAAGAGTCTAGCGCTTTCACAGATACGCAGTATTTT
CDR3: CASSQESSAFTDTQYF

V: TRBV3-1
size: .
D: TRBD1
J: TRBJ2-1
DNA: TGTGCCAGCAGCCGCCCCGGGACAGGACGATACAATGAGCAGTTCTTC
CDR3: CASSRPGTGRYNEQFF

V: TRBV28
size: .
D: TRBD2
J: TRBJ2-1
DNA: TGTGCCAGCAGTTTTCATGACGGGACTACCTACAATGAGCAGTTCTTC
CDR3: CASSFHDGTTYNEQFF

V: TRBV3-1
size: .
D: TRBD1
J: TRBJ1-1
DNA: TGTGCCAGCAGTTGGGAGGGGGCTCAAGCTTTCTTT
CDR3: CASSWEGAQAFF

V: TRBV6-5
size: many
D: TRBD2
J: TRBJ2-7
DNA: TGTGCCAGCAGCCAGACTAGCGGGAGAACCGGCGAGCAGTACTTC
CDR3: CASSQTSGRTGEQYF

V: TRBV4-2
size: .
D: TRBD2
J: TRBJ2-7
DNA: TGTGCCAGCAGCCAAAGGCTAGCGGGAGTGGAGCAGTACTTC
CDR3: CASSQRLAGVEQYF

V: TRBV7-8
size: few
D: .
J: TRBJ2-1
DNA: TGTGCCAGCAGCTACCCCGGACAGCCGGGCAATGAGCAGTTCTTC
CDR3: CASSYPGQPGNEQFF

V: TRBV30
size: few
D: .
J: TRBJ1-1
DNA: TGTGCCTGGAGAGATAGCAACACTGAAGCTTTCTTT
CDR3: CAWRDSNTEAFF

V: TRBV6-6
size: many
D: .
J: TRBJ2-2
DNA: TGTGCCAGCAGTTACTCGAGGGACACCGGGGAGCTGTTTTTT
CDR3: CASSYSRDTGELFF

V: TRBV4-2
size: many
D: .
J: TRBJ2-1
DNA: TGTGCCAGCAGCCAAGTCATCAGTGGGATAGGCACGGGTGAGCAGTTCTTC
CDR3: CASSQVISGIGTGEQFF

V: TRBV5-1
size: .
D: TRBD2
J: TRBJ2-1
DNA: TGCGCCAGCGGTTGGACTAGCGGGCATAGGAGTGAGCAGTTCTTC
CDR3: CASGWTSGHRSEQFF

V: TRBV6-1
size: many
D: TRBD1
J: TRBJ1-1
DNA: TGTGCCGGGCTGAACGGGGACAGGGGGCGAATCACTGAAGCTTTCTTT
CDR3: CAGLNGDRGRITEAFF

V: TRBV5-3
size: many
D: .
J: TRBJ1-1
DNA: TGTGCCAGAGTTGGAAAGGGAATCGCCACTGAAGCTTTCTTT
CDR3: CARVGKGIATEAFF

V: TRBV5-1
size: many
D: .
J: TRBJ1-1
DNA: TGCGCCAGCAGCTTGGAAGCAGCAGGGCTGAACACTGAAGCTTTCTTT
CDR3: CASSLEAAGLNTEAFF

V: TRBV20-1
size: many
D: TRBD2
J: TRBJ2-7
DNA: TGCAGTGCTAGCCAGAGTGGGACTAGTTTCGAGCAGTACTTC
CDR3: CSASQSGTSFEQYF

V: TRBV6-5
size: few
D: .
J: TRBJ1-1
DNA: TGTGCCAGCAGTTCGAGACACTTAAGCTCTAACGGTGAAGCTTTCTTT
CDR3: CASSSRHLSSNGEAFF

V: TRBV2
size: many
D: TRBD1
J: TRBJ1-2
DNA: TGTGCCAGCGGGGACGGGACAGCTAACTATGGCTACACCTTC
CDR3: CASGDGTANYGYTF

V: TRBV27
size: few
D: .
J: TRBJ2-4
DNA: TGTGCCAGCAGTTTGGCTGTAATCCGGGAAAAAGACGCCAAAAACATTCAGTACTTC
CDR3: CASSLAVIREKDAKNIQYF

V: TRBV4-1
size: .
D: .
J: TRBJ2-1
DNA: TGCGCCAGCAGCCACCTGGGGTCCTACAATGAGCAGTTCTTC
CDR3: CASSHLGSYNEQFF

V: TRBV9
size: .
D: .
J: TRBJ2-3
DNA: TGTGCCAGCAGCGTAGTAGGTACAGATACGCAGTATTTT
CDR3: CASSVVGTDTQYF

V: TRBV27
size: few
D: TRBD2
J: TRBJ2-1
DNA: TGTGCCAGCACCAAGCAGGCGGGAGCCCGGGGTGAGCAGTTCTTC
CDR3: CASTKQAGARGEQFF

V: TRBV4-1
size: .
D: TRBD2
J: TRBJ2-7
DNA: TGCGCCAGCAGCCAAGACGGCGGGACTAGCGGGTCCTACGAGCAGTACTTC
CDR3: CASSQDGGTSGSYEQYF

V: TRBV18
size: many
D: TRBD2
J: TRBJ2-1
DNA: TGTGCCAGCTCACCACCGTCCTCCCTAGCGGGGAGATACAATGAGCAGTTCTTC
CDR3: CASSPPSSLAGRYNEQFF

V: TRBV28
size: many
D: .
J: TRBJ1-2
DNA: TGTGCCATCACGCCCGGGTTCCGAGATGGCTACACCTTC
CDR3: CAITPGFRDGYTF

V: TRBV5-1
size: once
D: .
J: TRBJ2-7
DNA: TGCGCCAGCAGCTCGGTCACAAACTCCTACGAGCAGTACTTC
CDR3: CASSSVTNSYEQYF